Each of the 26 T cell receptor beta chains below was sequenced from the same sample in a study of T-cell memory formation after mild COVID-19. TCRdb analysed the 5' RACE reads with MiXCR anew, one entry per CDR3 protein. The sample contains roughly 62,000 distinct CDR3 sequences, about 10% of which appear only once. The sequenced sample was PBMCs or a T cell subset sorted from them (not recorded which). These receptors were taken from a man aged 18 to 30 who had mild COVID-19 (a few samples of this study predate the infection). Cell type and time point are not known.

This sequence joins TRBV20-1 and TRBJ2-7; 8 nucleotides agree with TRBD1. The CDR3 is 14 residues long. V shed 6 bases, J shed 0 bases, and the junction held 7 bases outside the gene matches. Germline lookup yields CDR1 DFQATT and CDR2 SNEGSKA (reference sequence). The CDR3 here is CSAPRGRDSYEQYV. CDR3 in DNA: TGCAGTGCCCCCAGGGGGCGCGACTCCTACGAGCAGTACGTC.

The CDR3 spells CASTIRGGVGTEAFF. The CDR3 DNA is TGTGCCAGCACCATACGAGGCGGCGTTGGGACTGAAGCTTTCTTT. The J gene is TRBJ1-1, the V gene TRBV6-2 or TRBV6-3; no clear D. Between the trimmed V and J ends, which lost 7 bases and 5 bases, there was a span of 20 bases. The CDR3 spans 15 residues. The germline CDR1 and CDR2 sequences are MNHEY and SVGEGT.

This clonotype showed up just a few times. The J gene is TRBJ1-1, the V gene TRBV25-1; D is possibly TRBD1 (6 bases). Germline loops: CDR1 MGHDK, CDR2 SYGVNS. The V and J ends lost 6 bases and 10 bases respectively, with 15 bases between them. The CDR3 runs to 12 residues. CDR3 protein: CASRQGFGGAFF. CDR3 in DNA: TGTGCCAGCAGACAGGGTTTTGGGGGAGCTTTCTTT.

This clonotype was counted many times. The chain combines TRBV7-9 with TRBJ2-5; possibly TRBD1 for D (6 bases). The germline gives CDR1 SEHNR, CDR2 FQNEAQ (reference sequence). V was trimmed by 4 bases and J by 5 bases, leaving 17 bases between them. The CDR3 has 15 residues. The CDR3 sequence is CASSSYRDLGETQYF. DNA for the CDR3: TGTGCCAGCAGCTCGTACAGGGATTTAGGGGAGACCCAGTACTTC.

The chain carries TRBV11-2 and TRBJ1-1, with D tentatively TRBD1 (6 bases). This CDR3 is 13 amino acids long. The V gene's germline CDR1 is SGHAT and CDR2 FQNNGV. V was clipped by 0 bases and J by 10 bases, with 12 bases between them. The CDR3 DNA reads TGTGCCAGCAGCTTAGAAGGGGGTTTAGGAGCTTTCTTT. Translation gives CASSLEGGLGAFF.

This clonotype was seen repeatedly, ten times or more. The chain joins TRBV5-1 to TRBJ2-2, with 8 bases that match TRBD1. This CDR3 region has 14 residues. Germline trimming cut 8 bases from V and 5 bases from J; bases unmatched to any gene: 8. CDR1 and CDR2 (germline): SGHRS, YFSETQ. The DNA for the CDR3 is TGCGCCAGTACCCAGGGGGCTGTGACCGGGGAGCTGTTTTTT. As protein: CASTQGAVTGELFF.

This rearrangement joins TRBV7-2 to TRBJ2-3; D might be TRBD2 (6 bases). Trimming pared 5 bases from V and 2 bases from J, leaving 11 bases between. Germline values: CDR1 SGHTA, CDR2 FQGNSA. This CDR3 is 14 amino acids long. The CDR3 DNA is TGTGCCAGCAGCAGGGACTTTTACACAGATACGCAGTATTTT. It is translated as CASSRDFYTDTQYF.

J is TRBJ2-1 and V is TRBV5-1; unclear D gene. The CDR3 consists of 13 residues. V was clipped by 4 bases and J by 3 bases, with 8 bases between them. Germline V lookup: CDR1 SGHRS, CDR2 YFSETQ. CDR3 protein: CASSRPGYNEQFF. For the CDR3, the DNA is TGCGCCAGCAGCCGTCCGGGCTACAATGAGCAGTTCTTC.

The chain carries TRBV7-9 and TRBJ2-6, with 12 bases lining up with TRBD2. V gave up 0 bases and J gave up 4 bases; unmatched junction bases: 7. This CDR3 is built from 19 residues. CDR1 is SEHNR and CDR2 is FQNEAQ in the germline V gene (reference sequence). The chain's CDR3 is CASSLALTSGGKGANVLTF. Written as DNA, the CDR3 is TGTGCCAGCAGCTTAGCGCTAACTAGCGGGGGGAAAGGGGCCAACGTCCTGACTTTC.

The CDR3 nucleotides read TGTGCCAGCTCACCACCCGCGGGAGGGGATCAGCCCCAGCATTTT. It encodes CASSPPAGGDQPQHF. This chain joins TRBV18 and TRBJ1-5; a possible D gene is TRBD1 (5 bases). Germline lookup yields CDR1 KGHSH and CDR2 LQKENI. V was cut by 0 bases and J by 5 bases, with 11 bases left in between. The CDR3 has 15 amino acids.

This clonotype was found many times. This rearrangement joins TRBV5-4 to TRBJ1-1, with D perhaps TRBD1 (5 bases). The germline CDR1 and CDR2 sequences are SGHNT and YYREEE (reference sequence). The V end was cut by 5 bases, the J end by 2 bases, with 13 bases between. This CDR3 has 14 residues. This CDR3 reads CASRPDSDNTEAFF. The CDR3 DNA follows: TGTGCCAGCAGACCCGACAGTGACAACACTGAAGCTTTCTTT.

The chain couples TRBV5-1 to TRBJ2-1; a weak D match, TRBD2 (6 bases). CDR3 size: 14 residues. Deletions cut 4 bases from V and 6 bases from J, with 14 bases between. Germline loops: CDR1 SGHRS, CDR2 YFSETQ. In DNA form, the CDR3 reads TGCGCCAGCAGCGCGGGGAGCAGCGGCAATGAGCAGTTCTTC. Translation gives CASSAGSSGNEQFF.

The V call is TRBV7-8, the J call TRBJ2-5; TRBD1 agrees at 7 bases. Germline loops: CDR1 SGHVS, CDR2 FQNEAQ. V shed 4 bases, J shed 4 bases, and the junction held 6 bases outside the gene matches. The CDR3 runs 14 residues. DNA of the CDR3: TGTGCCAGCAGCTACAACAGGGGAGCAGAGACCCAGTACTTC. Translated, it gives CASSYNRGAETQYF.

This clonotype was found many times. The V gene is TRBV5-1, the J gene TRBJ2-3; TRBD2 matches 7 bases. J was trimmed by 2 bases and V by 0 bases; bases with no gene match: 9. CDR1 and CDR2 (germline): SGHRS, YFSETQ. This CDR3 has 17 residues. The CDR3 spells CASSLAVTGGLTDTQYF. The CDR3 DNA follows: TGCGCCAGCAGCTTGGCTGTTACGGGGGGACTCACAGATACGCAGTATTTT.

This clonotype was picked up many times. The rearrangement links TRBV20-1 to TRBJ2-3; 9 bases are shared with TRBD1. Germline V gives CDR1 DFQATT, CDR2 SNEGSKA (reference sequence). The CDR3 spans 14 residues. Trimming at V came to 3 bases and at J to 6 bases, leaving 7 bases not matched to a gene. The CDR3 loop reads CSASPGTGIDTQYF. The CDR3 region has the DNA TGCAGTGCTAGCCCCGGGACAGGGATTGATACGCAGTATTTT.

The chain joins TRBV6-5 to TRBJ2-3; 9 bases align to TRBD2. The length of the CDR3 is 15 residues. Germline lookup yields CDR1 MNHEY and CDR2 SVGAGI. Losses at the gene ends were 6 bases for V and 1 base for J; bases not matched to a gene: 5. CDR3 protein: CASRTPSGGTDTQYF. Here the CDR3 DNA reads TGTGCCAGCAGGACCCCTAGCGGGGGCACAGATACGCAGTATTTT.

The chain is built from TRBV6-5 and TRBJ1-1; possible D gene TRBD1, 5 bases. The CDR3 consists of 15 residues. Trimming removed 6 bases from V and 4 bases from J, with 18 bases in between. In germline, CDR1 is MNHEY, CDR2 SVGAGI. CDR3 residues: CASRDRVQGGTEAFF. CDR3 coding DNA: TGTGCCAGCAGGGATCGGGTGCAGGGAGGCACTGAAGCTTTCTTT.

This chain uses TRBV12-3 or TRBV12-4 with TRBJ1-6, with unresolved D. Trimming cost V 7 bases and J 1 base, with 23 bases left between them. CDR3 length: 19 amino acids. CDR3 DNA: TGTGCCAGCACCTCCGGGCCAGGAGCTGGGGTATCCTATAATTCACCCCTCCACTTT. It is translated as CASTSGPGAGVSYNSPLHF.

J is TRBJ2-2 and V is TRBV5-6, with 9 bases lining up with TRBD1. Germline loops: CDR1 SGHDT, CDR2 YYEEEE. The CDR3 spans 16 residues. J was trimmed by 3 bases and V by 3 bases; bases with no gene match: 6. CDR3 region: CASSSGQGSYTGELFF. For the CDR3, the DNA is TGTGCCAGCAGCTCCGGACAGGGGTCATACACCGGGGAGCTGTTTTTT. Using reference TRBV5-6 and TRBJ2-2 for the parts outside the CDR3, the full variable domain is DAGVTQSPTHLIKTRGQQVTLRCSPKSGHDTVSWYQQALGQGPQFIFQYYEEEERQRGNFPDRFSGHQFPNYSSELNVNALLLGDSALYLCASSSGQGSYTGELFFGEGSRLTVL.

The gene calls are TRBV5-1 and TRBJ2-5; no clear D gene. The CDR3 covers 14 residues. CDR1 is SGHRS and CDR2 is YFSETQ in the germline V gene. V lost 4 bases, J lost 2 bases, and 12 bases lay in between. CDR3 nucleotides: TGCGCCAGCAGCCCCGGCGGCAGTCAAGAGACCCAGTACTTC. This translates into CASSPGGSQETQYF. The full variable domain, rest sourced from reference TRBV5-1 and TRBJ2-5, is KAGVTQTPRYLIKTRGQQVTLSCSPISGHRSVSWYQQTPGQGLQFLFEYFSETQRNKGNFPGRFSGRQFSNSRSEMNVSTLELGDSALYLCASSPGGSQETQYFGPGTRLLVL.

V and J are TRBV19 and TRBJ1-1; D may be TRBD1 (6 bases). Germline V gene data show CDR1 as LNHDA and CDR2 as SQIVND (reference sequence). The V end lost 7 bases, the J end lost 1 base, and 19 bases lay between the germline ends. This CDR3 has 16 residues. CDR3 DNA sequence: TGTGCCAGTATCCGTTGGCAGGGGATCGGGAACACTGAAGCTTTCTTT. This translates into CASIRWQGIGNTEAFF.

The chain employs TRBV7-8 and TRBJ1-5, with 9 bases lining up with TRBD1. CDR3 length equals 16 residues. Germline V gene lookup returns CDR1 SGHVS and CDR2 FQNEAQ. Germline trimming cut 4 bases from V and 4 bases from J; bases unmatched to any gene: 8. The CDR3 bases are TGTGCCAGCAGCTCCAAACAGGGGGCTGAGAATCAGCCCCAGCATTTT. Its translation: CASSSKQGAENQPQHF.

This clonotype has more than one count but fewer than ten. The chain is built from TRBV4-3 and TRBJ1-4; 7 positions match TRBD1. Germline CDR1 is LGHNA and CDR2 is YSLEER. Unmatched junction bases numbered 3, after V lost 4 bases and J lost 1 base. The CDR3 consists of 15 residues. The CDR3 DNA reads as TGCGCCAGCAGCCCTCGGACAGGAACTAATGAAAAACTGTTTTTT. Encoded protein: CASSPRTGTNEKLFF.

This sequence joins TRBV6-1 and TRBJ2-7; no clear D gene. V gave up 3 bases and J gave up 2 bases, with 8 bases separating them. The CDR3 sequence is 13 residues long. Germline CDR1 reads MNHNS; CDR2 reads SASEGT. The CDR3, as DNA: TGTGCCAGCAGTGAGGTACTTCCCTACGAGCAGTACGTC. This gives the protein CASSEVLPYEQYV.

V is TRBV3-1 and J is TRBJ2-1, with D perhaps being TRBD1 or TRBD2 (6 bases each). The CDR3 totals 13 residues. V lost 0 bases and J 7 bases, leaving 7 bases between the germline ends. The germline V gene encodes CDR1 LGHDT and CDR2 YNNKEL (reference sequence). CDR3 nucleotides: TGTGCCAGCAGCCAAGAAGGGGGGAATGAGCAGTTCTTC. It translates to CASSQEGGNEQFF.

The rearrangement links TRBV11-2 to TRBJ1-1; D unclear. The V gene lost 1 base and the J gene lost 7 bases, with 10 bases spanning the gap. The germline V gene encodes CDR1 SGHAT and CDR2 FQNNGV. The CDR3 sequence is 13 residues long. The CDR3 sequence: CASSLGPFSEAFF. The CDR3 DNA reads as TGTGCCAGCAGCTTAGGTCCTTTTAGTGAAGCTTTCTTT. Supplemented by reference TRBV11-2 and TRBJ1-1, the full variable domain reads EAGVAQSPRYKIIEKRQSVAFWCNPISGHATLYWYQQILGQGPKLLIQFQNNGVVDDSQLPKDRFSAERLKGVDSTLKIQPAKLEDSAVYLCASSLGPFSEAFFGQGTRLTVV.